What follows is one TCR beta chain and its context. The sample holds a few counts of this clone. What antigen it recognizes has not been identified. No base qualities exist here, and no much larger clone lies one base off it. These data originate in a study of beta chain features in type 1 diabetes (dated by TCRdb to 2016 to 2018). Study-wide context: Mean age, gender distribution, total cell number and subset yield were not different between patients and healthy donors. A total of roughly 100 million sorted cells were examined across all samples, and a strong correlation was observed between cell number per subset and RNA yield. Regulatory and stem cell-like memory subsets were obtained from only 8 patients and about eight healthy donors, while naive and central memory subsets were obtained from all 28 donors. The study compared the TCRB repertoires of sorted circulating CD4+ T cell subsets in recently diagnosed type 1 diabetes patients with those in matched healthy donors.

The germline V gene specifies MNHEY as CDR1 and SVGAGI as CDR2. The germline V and J ends show losses of 6 bases and 10 bases respectively, and no gene match explains 10 bases of the junction. The CDR3 measures 14 amino acids from cysteine to phenylalanine. Only the CDR3 region is kept as DNA, spanning 42 bases read in frame from base 1. Overall study results and their limits: Naive, central memory and regulatory TCRB repertoires appeared to be more similar among patients than among healthy donors. Patients with type 1 diabetes made fewer insertions and deleted more nucleotides at VDJ recombination sites, implying thymic rearrangement abnormalities. HLA sub-analyses involved small numbers of individuals, so any influence of HLA type on TCRB rearrangement remained unresolved. In all four CD4+ subsets, TCRB CDR3 length was moderately but significantly shorter in type 1 diabetes patients. PCR may preferentially amplify shorter templates, but because patient and control samples were amplified and corrected together, any resulting skew would affect both groups equally. Because cDNA was sequenced instead of genomic DNA, highly expressing activated cells could be over-represented, though the groups showed no difference in activation or CD3 levels.

Each donor gave one peripheral blood draw, about 110 mL on average, collected into heparinised tubes. Naive, central memory, regulatory and stem cell-like memory CD4+ T cells were sorted on a BD FACSAria II using a panel including CD45RO, CCR7, CD25, CD127, CD95 and CD27. A purity above 98% was achieved for all sorted populations. PBMCs were separated immediately by Lymphoprep density gradient centrifugation and were stained directly, without being cultured. To minimize batch effects, samples were stained and sorted in pairs, one healthy donor with one patient per experiment. The entire isolated RNA was reverse transcribed using the High Capacity cDNA Reverse Transcription Kit, and thus expressed TCRB transcripts were sequenced. Deep immunoSEQ sequencing was performed on naive, central memory and regulatory T cell samples, with an average of roughly 3.6 million total reads per sample. Sorted cells were lysed in RLT buffer, and RNA was extracted using DNase-treated RNeasy Micro or Mini kits according to cell number. Each cell subset was processed on its own to prevent cross-contamination, while patient and healthy donor samples were processed together. The immunoSEQ multiplex PCR was used to amplify TCRB sequences from cDNA, generating 87-bp fragments that spanned the CDR3 region. Sequencing of the amplicons was performed on the Illumina HiSeq platform. As for the authors' bioinformatics: PCR bias was computationally corrected using synthetic template baselines, reads within Hamming distance 2 were collapsed, and singletons that could not be merged were discarded. Reads were aligned to IMGT to assign V, D and J genes, CDR3 length, and insertions or deletions at six rearrangement sites. Clonotype counts were normalized to sorted cell number within each subset before computing true diversity and Gini coefficients with the tcR R package. The overlap coefficient, calculated on TCRB nucleotide sequences, was used to measure repertoire sharing. TCRdb took this table from immuneACCESS and kept in-frame rearrangements with V and J called. Such tables lack part of the clones; where checked against another copy, unresolved V genes explain under half of the gap, and the rest is unexplained. V and J calls and clone size come straight from that table; D and trimming were deduced from the DNA. Within this sample are roughly 130,000 clones, with 9% to 9.5% of them counted one time only. In total, the top ten clones hold 0.6% to 0.8% of the sample.

Sequencing was carried out using central memory CD4+ T cells from blood. The sequence was collected from a man aged 18 to 30 in good health. The chain couples TRBV6-5 to TRBJ1-4, with 8 bases in between that match TRBD1. The CDR3 in this case is CASSPGTGFGKLFF. The DNA reads as follows: TGTGCCAGCAGCCCCGGGACAGGCTTTGGAAAACTGTTTTTT.